This T cell receptor beta chain originates from a study of control samples from healthy donors and cancer patients. This clone occurred once. Data came from immunoSEQ multiplex PCR; TCRdb stores just in-frame clones and leaves some out. Altogether approximately 100,000 clones are present, 85% to 90% being singletons, with the ten largest covering less than 2.5%. The CDR3 spans 16 residues. V was pared by 6 bases and J by 2 bases, with 19 bases between. CDR1 is MNHNY and CDR2 is SVGAGI in the germline V gene (reference sequence). The specimen was blood. The receptor was isolated from a middle-aged woman in good health. The chain has TRBV6-6 and TRBJ2-5; the D gene is possibly TRBD2 (5 bases). The CDR3 reads CASSRPGTQSQETQYF. Here the CDR3 DNA reads TGTGCCAGCAGCCGGCCGGGAACCCAATCGCAAGAGACCCAGTACTTC.